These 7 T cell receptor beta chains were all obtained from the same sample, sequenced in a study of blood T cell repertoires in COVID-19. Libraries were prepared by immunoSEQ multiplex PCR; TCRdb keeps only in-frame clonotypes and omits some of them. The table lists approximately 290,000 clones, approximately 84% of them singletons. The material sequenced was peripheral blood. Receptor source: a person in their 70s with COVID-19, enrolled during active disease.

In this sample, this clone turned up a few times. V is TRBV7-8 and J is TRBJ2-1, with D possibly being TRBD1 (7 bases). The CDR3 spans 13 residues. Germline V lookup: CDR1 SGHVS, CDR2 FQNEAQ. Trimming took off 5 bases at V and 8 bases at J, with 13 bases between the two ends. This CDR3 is CASSADRRDEQFF. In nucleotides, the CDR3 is TGTGCCAGCAGCGCGGACAGGAGGGATGAGCAGTTCTTC.

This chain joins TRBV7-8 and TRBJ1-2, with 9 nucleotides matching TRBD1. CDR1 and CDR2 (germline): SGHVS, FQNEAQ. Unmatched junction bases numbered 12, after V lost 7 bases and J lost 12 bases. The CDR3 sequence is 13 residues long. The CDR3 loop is CASNSGTGMENTF. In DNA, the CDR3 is TGTGCCAGCAACTCCGGGACAGGGATGGAAAACACCTTC.

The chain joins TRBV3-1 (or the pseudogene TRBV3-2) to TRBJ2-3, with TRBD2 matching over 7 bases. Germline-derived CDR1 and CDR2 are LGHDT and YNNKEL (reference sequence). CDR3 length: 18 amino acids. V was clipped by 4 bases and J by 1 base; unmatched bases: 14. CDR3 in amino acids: CASSRTPSGALGTDTQYF. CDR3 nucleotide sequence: TGTGCCAGCAGCCGAACCCCTAGCGGAGCCTTGGGCACAGATACGCAGTATTTT.

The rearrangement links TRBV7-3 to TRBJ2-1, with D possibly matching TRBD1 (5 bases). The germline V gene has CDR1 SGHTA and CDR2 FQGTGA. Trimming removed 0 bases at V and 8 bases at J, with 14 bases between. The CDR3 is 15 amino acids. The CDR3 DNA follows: TGTGCCAGCAGCTTAACTGGGGCGTCGTCGGATGAGCAGTTCTTC. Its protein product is CASSLTGASSDEQFF.

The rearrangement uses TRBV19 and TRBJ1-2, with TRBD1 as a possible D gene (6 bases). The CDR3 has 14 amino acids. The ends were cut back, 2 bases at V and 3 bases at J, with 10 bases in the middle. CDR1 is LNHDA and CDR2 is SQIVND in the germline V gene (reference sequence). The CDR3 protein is CASSIRRGDYGYTF. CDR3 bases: TGTGCCAGTAGTATACGCAGGGGTGACTATGGCTACACCTTC. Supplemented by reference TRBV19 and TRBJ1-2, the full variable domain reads DGGITQSPKYLFRKEGQNVTLSCEQNLNHDAMYWYRQDPGQGLRLIYYSQIVNDFQKGDIAEGYSVSREKKESFPLTVTSAQKNPTAFYLCASSIRRGDYGYTFGSGTRLTVV.

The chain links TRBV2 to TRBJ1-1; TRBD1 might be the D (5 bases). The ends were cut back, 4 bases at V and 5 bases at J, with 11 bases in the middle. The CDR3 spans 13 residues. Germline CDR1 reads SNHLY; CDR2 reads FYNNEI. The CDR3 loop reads CASSVEGSTEAFF. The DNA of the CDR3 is TGTGCCAGCAGTGTGGAGGGGAGTACTGAAGCTTTCTTT.

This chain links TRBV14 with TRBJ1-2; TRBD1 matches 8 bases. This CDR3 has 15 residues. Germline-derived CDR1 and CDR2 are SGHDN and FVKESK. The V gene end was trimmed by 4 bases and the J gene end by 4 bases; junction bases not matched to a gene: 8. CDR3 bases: TGTGCCAGCAGCCCCGGGGACAGGTTACTCTATGGCTACACCTTC. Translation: CASSPGDRLLYGYTF.